This T cell receptor beta chain was profiled in a study of blood T cell repertoires in COVID-19. At the level of the study: Sites across the United States, Italy and Spain contributed samples from acute and convalescent COVID-19. Nucleic acid was either cDNA or gDNA, and it came from T cells, B-cell-depleted T cells, or PBMCs.

Authors' analysis steps: Amplifying reference gene primers gave estimates of nucleated cell counts. Clones were sequenced by immunoSEQ multiplex PCR, and TCRdb holds only the in-frame ones, with some missing. V and J calls and clone size are as listed in that table; D and trimming were resolved from the DNA. The table has some 66,000 clones, about 75% seen once. The table lists this clone with a count of one. Germline lookup yields CDR1 MNHEY and CDR2 SMNVEV (reference sequence). With V trimmed by 3 bases and J by 7 bases, 8 bases remained unmatched. The CDR3 consists of 15 residues. Source material: peripheral blood. The rearrangement links TRBV27 to TRBJ1-2; 10 bases align to TRBD1. This clonotype was obtained from a woman at least 80 years old with acute or convalescent COVID-19. The CDR3 region is CASSFTGTGEGGYTF. DNA of the CDR3: TGTGCCAGCAGTTTTACCGGGACAGGGGAAGGTGGCTACACCTTC.